This T cell receptor beta chain was identified during a study of cytomegalovirus exposure and HLA in healthy donors. Study observations and caveats: Roughly uniform sequencing depth across donors was assumed, possibly incorrectly.

Losses at the gene ends were 4 bases for V and 9 bases for J; bases not matched to a gene: 7. Germline V CDR1 and CDR2: MRHNA, SNTAGT. The CDR3 length is 14 residues. Notes on this clone: Its specificity is not known.

PCR used 60 Vbeta primers and 13 Jbeta primers. Measured with immunoSEQ multiplex PCR; TCRdb has only the in-frame clones, and not every one. Among 120,000 to 150,000 clones listed, 60% to 85% were seen once. The sequenced material came from PBMCs. The receptor's source is a man aged 18 to 29 in good health and CMV-seronegative. The chain has TRBV6-4 and TRBJ2-1; 9 bases fit TRBD2. The DNA for the CDR3 is TGTGCCAGCAGTGTAGCTAGCGGGATTAGTGAGCAGTTCTTC. This encodes CASSVASGISEQFF.